Reported below is one T cell receptor beta chain. The data are from a study of PD-1 blockade in classical Hodgkin lymphoma. Libraries were prepared by immunoSEQ multiplex PCR; TCRdb keeps only in-frame clonotypes and omits some of them. The sample lists 55,000 to 75,000 clones, about 92% occurring once. Each and every patient relapsed after autologous stem cell transplantation, and patients got differing brentuximab vedotin exposure. The CDR3 sequence is 13 residues long. Looked up from germline, CDR1 is SGHTA and CDR2 is FQGTGA. The V and J ends lost 4 bases and 0 bases respectively, with 4 bases between them.

V gene TRBV7-3 combines with J gene TRBJ2-1, with D uncertain. The source is a human donor with classical Hodgkin lymphoma. The sequencing here drew on peripheral blood mononuclear cells (PBMCs), taken at baseline. The CDR3 sequence is CASSSSSYNEQFF. CDR3 DNA: TGTGCCAGCAGCTCGAGCTCCTACAATGAGCAGTTCTTC.